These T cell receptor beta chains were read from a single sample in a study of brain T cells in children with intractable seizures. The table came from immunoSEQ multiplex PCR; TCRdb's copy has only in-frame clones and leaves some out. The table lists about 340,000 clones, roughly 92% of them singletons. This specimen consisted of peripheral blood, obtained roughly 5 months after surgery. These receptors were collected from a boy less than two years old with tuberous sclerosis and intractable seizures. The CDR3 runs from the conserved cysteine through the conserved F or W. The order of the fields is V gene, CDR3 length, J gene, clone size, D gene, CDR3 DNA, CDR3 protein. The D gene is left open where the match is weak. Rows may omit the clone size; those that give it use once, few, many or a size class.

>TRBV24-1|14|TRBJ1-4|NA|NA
TGTGCCATCTCGATCGGGGGAGCTAATGAAAAACTGTTTTTT
CAISIGGANEKLFF
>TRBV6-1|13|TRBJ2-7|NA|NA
TGTGCCAGCAGTGAGGCACAGACCTACGAGCAGTACTTC
CASSEAQTYEQYF
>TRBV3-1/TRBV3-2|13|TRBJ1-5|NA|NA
TGTGCCAGCAGCCAAGCTGAGGGCCAGCCCCAGCATTTT
CASSQAEGQPQHF
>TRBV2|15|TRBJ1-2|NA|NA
TGTGCCAGGGAATCGACGGATCCAGCTAACTATGGCTACACCTTC
CARESTDPANYGYTF
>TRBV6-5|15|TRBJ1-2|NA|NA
TGTGCCAGCAGTTCGGGGGGGGTAGGGAACTATGGCTACACCTTC
CASSSGGVGNYGYTF
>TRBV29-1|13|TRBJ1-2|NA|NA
TGCAGCGTGCGAAAGCCTCGGGACTATGGCTACACCTTC
CSVRKPRDYGYTF
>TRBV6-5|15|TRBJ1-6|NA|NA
TGTGCCAGCAGTTACTCTCAGGGACCATATTCACCCCTCCACTTT
CASSYSQGPYSPLHF
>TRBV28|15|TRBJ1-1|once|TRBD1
TGTGCCAGTAAGTGGGCCGGACAGGCTTACACTGAAGCTTTCTTT
CASKWAGQAYTEAFF
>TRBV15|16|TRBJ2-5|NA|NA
TGTGCCACCAGCAGAGATCGTACTAAAACTTCGGAGACCCAGTACTTC
CATSRDRTKTSETQYF
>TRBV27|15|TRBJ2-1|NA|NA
TGTGCCAGCAGTTTCCGGCAGGGGTTTGTCGATGAGCAGTTCTTC
CASSFRQGFVDEQFF
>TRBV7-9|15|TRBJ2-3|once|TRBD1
TGTGCCAGCAGCTTCCCGGGACAGGGGGCAGATACGCAGTATTTT
CASSFPGQGADTQYF
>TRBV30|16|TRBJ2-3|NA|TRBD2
TGTGCCTGGAGCATAGGAGCGGGGGGGAGCACAGATACGCAGTATTTT
CAWSIGAGGSTDTQYF
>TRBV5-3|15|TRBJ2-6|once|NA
TGTGCCAGAAGCTTGGTGGAATCTGGGGCCAACGTCCTGACTTTC
CARSLVESGANVLTF
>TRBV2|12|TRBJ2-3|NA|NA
TGTGCCAGCACCTGGAGGGCAGATACGCAGTATTTT
CASTWRADTQYF
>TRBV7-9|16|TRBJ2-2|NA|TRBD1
TGTGCCAGCAGTTCCCGGGACAGGAAGTACACCGGGGAGCTGTTTTTT
CASSSRDRKYTGELFF
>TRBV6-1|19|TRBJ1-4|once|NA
TGTGCCAGCAGTGCCGACTCGGGACGGGGGGGCCCAACTAATGAAAAACTGTTTTTT
CASSADSGRGGPTNEKLFF
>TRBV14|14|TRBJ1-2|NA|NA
TGTGCCAGCAGCCAAGGGTTACAGTTCTATGGCTACACCTTC
CASSQGLQFYGYTF
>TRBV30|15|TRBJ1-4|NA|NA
TGTGCCTGGAGTGTAAAAGGCCAGGGAGGGGAAAAACTGTTTTTT
CAWSVKGQGGEKLFF
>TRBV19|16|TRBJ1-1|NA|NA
TGTGCCAGTAGTATATTCAGGAGGGGGAAAAAAAATGAAGCTTTCTTT
CASSIFRRGKKNEAFF
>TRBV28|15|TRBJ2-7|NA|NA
TGTGCCAGCAGTTTGCCCCCAAAGGGCTCCTACGAGCAGTACTTC
CASSLPPKGSYEQYF
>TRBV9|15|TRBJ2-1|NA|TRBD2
TGTGCCAGCAGCGTAGGCAGCGGGGAAAACAATGAGCAGTTCTTC
CASSVGSGENNEQFF
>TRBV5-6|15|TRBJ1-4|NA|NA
TGTGCCAGCAGCTTGGCCTCATCTGCTAATGAAAAACTGTTTTTT
CASSLASSANEKLFF
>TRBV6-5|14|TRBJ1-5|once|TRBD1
TGTGCCACCTGGGACAGGGGTATTAATCAGCCCCAGCATTTT
CATWDRGINQPQHF
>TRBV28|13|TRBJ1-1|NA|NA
TGTGCCAGCAGCCCGGGGGGGGACACTGAAGCTTTCTTT
CASSPGGDTEAFF
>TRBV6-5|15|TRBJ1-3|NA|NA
TGTGCCAGCAGTTACTCACGGTTCTCTGGAAACACCATATATTTT
CASSYSRFSGNTIYF
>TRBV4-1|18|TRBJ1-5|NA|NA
TGCGCCAGCAGCCCGCGAGACAGTTTCCTGGCGGGCAATCAGCCCCAGCATTTT
CASSPRDSFLAGNQPQHF
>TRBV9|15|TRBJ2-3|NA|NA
TGTGCCAGCAGCGTCGGGACCCGCCACACAGATACGCAGTATTTT
CASSVGTRHTDTQYF
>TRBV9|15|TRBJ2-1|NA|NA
TGTGCCAGCAGCACTGGGGGAAGGTCCTACAATGAGCAGTTCTTC
CASSTGGRSYNEQFF
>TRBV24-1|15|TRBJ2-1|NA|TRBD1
TGTGCCACCAGTGATTCCCGGGACAGGGTCAATGAGCAGTTCTTC
CATSDSRDRVNEQFF
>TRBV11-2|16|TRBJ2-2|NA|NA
TGTGCCAGCAGCCCACTTACCGGCAGGTTTGTCGGGGAGCTGTTTTTT
CASSPLTGRFVGELFF
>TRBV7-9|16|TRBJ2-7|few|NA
TGTGCCAGCAGCTTCGGGGACGGGGGGCGGCCTAGCGAGCAGTACTTC
CASSFGDGGRPSEQYF
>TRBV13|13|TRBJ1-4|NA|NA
TGTGCCAGCAGCTTACGGGCGGAGGAAAAACTGTTTTTT
CASSLRAEEKLFF
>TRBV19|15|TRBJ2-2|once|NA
TGTGCCAGTAGTCTTGGTCAGGGAGTAACCGGGGAGCTGTTTTTT
CASSLGQGVTGELFF
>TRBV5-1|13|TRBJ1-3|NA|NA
TGCGCCAGCAGTCAGAAAGGCGGAAACACCATATATTTT
CASSQKGGNTIYF
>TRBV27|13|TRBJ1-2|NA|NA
TGTGCCAGCAGCTCCCGGGTTTTTATGGGCTACACCTTC
CASSSRVFMGYTF
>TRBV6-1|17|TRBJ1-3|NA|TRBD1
TGTGCCAGCAGTGACCGACAGGGGGCAAGGTCTGGAAACACCATATATTTT
CASSDRQGARSGNTIYF
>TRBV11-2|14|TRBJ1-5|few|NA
TGTGCCAGCAGCTTTCCGGGGGAAAATCAGCCCCAGCATTTT
CASSFPGENQPQHF